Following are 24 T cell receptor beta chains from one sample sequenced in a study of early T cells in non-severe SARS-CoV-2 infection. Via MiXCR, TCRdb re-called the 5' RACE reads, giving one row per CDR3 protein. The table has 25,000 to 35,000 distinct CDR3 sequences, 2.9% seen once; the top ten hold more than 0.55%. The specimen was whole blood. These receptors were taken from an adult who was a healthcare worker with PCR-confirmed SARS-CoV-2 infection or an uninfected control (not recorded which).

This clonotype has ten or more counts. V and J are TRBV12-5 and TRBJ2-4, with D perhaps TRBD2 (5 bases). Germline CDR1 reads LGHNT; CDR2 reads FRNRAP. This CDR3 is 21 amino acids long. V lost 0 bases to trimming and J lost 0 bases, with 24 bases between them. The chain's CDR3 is CASGLVPDGSGPTIAKNIQYF. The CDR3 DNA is TGTGCTAGTGGTTTGGTCCCAGACGGAAGCGGACCTACTATAGCCAAAAACATTCAGTACTTC.

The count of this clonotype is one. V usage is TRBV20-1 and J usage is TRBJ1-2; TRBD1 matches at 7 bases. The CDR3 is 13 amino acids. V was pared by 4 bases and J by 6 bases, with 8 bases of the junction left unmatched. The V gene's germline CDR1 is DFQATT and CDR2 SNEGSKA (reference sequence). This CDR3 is CSAIQGNVDGYTF. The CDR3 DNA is TGCAGTGCTATACAGGGGAACGTCGATGGCTACACCTTC.

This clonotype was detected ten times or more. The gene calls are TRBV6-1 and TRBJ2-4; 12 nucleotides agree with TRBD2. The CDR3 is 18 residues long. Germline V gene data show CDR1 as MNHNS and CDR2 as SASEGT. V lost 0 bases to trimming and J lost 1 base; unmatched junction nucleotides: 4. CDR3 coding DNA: TGTGCCAGCAGTGAAGCTGCTAGCGGGGGGGCCGCCAAAAACATTCAGTACTTC. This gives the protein CASSEAASGGAAKNIQYF.

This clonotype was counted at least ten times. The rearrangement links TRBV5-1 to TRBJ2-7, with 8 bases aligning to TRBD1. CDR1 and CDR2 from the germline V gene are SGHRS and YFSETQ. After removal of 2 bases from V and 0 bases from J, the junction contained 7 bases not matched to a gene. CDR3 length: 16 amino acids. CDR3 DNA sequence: TGCGCCAGCAGCTTCGGAGACAGGGGCAGCTCCTACGAGCAGTACGTC. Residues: CASSFGDRGSSYEQYV.

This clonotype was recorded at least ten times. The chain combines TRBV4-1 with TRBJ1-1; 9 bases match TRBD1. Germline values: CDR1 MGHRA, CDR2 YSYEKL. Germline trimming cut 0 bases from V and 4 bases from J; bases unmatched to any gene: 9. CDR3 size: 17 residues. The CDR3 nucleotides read TGCGCCAGCAGCCAAGAGAGAACAGGGGGCTCGGGCACTGAAGCTTTCTTT. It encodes CASSQERTGGSGTEAFF.

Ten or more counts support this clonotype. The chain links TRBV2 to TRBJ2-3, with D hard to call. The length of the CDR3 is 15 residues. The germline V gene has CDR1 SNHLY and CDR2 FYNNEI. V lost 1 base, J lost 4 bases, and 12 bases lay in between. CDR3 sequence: CASSEVPMAPDTQYF. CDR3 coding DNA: TGTGCCAGCAGTGAAGTACCCATGGCCCCAGATACGCAGTATTTT. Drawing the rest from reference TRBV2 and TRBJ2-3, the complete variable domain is EPEVTQTPSHQVTQMGQEVILRCVPISNHLYFYWYRQILGQKVEFLVSFYNNEISEKSEIFDDQFSVERPDGSNFTLKIRSTKLEDSAMYFCASSEVPMAPDTQYFGPGTRLTVL.

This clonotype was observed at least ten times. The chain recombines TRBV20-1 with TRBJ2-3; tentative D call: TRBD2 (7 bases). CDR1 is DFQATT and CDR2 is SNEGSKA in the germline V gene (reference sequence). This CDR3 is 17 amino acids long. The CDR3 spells CPAGGAGASPSTDTQYF. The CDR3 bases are TGCCCTGCGGGTGGGGCGGGGGCGTCTCCTAGCACAGATACGCAGTATTTT.

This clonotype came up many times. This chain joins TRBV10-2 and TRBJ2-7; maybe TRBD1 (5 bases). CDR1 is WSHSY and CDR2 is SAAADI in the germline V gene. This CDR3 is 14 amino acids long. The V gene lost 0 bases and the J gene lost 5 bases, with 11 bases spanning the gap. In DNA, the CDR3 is TGCGCCAGCAGTGAGTCAACAGGTTCGGACGAGCAGTACGTC. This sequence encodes CASSESTGSDEQYV.

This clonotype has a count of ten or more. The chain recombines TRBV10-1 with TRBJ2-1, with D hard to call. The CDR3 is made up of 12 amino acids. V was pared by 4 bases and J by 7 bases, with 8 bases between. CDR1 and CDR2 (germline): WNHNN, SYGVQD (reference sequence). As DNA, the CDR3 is TGCGCCAGCAGTGGTGGGGATAATGAGCAGTTCTTC. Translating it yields CASSGGDNEQFF.

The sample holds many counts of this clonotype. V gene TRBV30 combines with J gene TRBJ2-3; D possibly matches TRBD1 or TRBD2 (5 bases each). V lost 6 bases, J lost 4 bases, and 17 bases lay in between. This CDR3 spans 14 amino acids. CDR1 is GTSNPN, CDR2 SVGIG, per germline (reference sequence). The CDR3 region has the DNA TGTGCCTGCCGCATGGGGGATTGGCCAGATACGCAGTATTTT. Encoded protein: CACRMGDWPDTQYF.

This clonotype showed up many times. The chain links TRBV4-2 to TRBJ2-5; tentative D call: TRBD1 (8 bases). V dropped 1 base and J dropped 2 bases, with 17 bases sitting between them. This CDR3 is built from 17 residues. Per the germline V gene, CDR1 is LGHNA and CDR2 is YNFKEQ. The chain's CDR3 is CASSQAVGQGGQETQYF. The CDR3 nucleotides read TGTGCCAGCAGCCAAGCCGTCGGACAGGGAGGGCAAGAGACCCAGTACTTC.

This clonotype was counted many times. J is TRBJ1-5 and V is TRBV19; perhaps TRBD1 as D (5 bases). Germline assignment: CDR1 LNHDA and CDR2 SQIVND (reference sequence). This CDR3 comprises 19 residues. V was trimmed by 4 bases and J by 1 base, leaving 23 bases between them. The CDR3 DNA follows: TGTGCCAGTAGTAACCCTAAAGGGGAGGGAGTGCGAAGCAATCAGCCCCAGCATTTT. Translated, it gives CASSNPKGEGVRSNQPQHF.

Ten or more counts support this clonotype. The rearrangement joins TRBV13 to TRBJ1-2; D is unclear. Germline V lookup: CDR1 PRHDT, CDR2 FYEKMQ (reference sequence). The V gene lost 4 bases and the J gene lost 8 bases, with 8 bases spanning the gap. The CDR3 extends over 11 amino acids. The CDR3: CASSSRRGYTF. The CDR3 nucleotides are TGTGCCAGCAGCTCTCGGAGGGGCTACACCTTC.

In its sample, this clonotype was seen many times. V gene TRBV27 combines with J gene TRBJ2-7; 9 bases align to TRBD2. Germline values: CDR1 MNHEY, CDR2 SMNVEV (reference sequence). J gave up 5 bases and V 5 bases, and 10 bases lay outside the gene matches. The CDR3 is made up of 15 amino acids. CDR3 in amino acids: CASSPRRLAVHEQYV. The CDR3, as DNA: TGTGCCAGCAGTCCTCGGAGACTAGCGGTCCACGAGCAGTACGTC.

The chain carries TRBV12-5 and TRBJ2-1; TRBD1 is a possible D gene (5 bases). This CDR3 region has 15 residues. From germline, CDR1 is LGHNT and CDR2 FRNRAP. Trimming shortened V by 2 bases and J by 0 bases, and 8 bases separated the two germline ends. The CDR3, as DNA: TGTGCTAGTGGTTTGCAGGGAAGCTCCTACAATGAGCAGTTCTTC. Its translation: CASGLQGSSYNEQFF.

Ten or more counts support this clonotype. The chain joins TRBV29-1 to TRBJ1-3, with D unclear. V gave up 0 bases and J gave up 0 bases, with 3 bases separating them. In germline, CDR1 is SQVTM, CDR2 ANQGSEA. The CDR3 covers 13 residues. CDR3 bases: TGCAGCGTTGAAGAATTCTCTGGAAACACCATATATTTT. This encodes CSVEEFSGNTIYF.

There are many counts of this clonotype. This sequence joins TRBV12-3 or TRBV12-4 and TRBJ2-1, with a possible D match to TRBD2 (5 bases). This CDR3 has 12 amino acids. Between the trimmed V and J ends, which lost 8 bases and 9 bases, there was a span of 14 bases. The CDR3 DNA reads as TGTGCCAGCTCTCACTCGGGGTTTGAGCAGTTCTTC. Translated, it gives CASSHSGFEQFF.

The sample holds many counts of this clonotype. CDR3 loop: CASSWTTTDTQYF. DNA for the CDR3: TGTGCCAGCAGTTGGACAACAACAGATACGCAGTATTTT. The chain is built from TRBV28 and TRBJ2-3; perhaps TRBD1 as D (5 bases). Trimming removed 4 bases from V and 3 bases from J, with 8 bases in between. There are 13 residues in the CDR3. Looked up from germline, CDR1 is MDHEN and CDR2 is SYDVKM.

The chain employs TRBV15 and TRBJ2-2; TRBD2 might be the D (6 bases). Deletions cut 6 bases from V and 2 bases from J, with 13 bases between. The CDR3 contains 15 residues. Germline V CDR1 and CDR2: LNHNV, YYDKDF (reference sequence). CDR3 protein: CATRGGRPNTGELFF. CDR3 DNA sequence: TGTGCCACCAGGGGAGGAAGGCCTAACACCGGGGAGCTGTTTTTT.

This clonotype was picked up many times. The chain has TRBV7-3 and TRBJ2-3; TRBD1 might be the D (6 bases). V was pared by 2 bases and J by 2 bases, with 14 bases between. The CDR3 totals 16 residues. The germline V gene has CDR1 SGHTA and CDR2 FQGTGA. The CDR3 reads CASSLLPGTNTDTQYF. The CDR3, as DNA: TGTGCCAGCAGCTTACTCCCGGGGACAAACACAGATACGCAGTATTTT. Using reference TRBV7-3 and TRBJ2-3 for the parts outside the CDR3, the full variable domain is GAGVSQTPSNKVTEKGKYVELRCDPISGHTALYWYRQSLGQGPEFLIYFQGTGAADDSGLPNDRFFAVRPEGSVSTLKIQRTERGDSAVYLCASSLLPGTNTDTQYFGPGTRLTVL.

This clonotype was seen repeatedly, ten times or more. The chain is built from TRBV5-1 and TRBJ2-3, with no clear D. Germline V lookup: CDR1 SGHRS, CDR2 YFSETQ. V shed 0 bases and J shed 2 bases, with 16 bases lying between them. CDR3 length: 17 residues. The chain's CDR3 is CASSLGVSIRSTDTQYF. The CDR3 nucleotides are TGCGCCAGCAGCTTGGGGGTGAGCATTCGGTCCACAGATACGCAGTATTTT.

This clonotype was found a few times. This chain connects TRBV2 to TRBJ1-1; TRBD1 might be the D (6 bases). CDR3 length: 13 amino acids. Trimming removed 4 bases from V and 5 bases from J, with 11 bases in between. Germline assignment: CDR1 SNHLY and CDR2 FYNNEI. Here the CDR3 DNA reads TGTGCCAGCAGTGGGGGGGCTAGGACTGAAGCTTTCTTT. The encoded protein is CASSGGARTEAFF.

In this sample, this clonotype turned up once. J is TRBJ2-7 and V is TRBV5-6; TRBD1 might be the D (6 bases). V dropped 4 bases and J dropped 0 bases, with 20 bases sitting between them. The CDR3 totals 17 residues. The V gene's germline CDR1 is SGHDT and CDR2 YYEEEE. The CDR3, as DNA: TGTGCCAGCAGCCCAGGGGCTAGATGGCAAAGCTCCTACGAGCAGTACGTC. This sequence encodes CASSPGARWQSSYEQYV.

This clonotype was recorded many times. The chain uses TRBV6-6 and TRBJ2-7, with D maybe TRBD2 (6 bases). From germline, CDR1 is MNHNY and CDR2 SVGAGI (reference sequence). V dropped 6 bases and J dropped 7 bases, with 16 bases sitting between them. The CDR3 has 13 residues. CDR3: CASSIGAAGEQYV. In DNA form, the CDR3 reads TGTGCCAGCAGCATTGGGGCCGCGGGAGAGCAGTACGTC.